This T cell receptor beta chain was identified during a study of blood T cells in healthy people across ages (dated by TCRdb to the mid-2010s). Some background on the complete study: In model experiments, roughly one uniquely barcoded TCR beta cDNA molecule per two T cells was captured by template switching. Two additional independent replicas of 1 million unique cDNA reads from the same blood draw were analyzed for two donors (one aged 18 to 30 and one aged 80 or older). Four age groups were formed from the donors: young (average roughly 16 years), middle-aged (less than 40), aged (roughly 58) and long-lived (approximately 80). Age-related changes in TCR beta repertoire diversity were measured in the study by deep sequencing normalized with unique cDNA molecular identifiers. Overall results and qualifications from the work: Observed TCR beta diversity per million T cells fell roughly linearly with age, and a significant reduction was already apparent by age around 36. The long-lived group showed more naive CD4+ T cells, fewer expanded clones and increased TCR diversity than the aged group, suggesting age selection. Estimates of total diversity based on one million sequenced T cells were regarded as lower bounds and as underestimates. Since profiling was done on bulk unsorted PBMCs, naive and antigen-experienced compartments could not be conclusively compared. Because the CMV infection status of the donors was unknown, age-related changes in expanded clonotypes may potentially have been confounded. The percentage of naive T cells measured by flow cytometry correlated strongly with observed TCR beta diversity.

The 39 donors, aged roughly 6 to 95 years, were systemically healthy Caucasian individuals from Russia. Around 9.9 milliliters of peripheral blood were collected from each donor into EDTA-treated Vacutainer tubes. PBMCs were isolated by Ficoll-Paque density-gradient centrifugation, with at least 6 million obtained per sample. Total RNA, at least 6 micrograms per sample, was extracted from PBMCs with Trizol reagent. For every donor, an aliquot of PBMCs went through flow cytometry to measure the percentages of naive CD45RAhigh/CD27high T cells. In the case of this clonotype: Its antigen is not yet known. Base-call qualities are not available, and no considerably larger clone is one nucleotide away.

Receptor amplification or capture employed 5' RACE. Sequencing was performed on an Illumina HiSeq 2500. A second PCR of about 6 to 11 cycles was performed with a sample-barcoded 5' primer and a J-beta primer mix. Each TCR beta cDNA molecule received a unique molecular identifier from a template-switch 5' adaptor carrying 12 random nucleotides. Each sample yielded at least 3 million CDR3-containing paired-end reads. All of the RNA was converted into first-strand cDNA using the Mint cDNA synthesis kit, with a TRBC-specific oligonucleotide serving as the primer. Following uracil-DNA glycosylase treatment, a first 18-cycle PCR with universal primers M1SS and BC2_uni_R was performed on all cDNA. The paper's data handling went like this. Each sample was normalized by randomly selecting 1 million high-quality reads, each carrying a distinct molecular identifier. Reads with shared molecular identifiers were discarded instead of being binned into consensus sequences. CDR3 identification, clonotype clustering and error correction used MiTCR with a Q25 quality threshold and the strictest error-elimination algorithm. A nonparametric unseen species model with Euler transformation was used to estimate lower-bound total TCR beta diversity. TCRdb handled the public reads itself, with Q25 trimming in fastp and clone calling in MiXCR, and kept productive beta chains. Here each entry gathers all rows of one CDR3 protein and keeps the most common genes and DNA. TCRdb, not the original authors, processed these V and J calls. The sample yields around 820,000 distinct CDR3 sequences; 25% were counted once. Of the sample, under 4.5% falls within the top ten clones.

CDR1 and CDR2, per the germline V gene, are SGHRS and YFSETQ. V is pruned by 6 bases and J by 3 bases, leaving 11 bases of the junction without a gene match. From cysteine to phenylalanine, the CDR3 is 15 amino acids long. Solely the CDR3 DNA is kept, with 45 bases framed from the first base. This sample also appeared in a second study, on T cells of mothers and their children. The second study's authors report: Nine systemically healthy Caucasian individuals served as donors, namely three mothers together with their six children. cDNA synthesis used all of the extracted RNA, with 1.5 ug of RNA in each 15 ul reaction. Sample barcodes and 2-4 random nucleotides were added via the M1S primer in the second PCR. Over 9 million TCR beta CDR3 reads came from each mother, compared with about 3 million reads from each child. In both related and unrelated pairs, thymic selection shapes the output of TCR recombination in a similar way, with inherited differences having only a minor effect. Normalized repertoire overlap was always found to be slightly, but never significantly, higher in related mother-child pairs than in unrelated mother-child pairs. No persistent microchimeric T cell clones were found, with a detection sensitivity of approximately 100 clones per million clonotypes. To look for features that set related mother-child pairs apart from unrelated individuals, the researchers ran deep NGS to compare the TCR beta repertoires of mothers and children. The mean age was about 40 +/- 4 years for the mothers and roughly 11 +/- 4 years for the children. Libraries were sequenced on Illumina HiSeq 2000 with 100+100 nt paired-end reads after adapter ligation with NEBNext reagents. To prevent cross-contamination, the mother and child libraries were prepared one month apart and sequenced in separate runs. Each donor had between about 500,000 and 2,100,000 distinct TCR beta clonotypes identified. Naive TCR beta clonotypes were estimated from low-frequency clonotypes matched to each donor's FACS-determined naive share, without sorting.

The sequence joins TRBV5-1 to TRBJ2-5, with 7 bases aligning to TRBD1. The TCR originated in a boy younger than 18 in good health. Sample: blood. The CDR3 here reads CASNRWDSPKETQYF. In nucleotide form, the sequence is TGCGCCAGCAATCGGTGGGACAGCCCGAAAGAGACCCAGTACTTC.